This TCR beta chain stems from a study of cytomegalovirus exposure and HLA in healthy donors. General study points: Most TCR beta V segments were productive about 87% or about 30% of the time in an earlier analysis. In a later analysis, TCR beta V- and J-gene trimming showed a link to a missense DCLRE1C variant. It emerged from a later analysis that several of the most significant clusters appeared to be linked to common viral pathogens. Most CMV-associated TCR beta chains appeared HLA-restricted in a later analysis.

As regards this clone: Antigen: not known.

The PCR ran on 60 Vbeta and 13 Jbeta primers. The method was immunoSEQ multiplex PCR; TCRdb's version includes in-frame clones alone and lacks a portion of them. The sample lists some 120,000 clones; approximately 80% were seen once. The CDR3 is 13 residues long. Germline CDR1 is MDHEN and CDR2 is SYDVKM. The TCR comes from a man in his late teens or twenties in good health and CMV-seronegative. The chain recombines TRBV28 with TRBJ2-5, with 7 bases identical to TRBD1. The J call may be mistaken, given a closer DNA end match to TRBJ2-7. The sample consisted of PBMCs. CDR3 region: CASIRQGKDEQYF. CDR3 sequence (DNA): TGTGCCAGCATCAGACAGGGAAAAGACGAGCAGTACTTC.